The clone carrying this TCR beta chain was observed a handful of times. Its antigen remains unidentified. One entry per CDR3 protein results from TCRdb running MiXCR on the 5' RACE reads. The data hold almost 350,000 distinct CDR3 sequences, with less than 25% observed a single time. Germline-derived CDR1 and CDR2 are KGHDR and SFDVKD. Between the trimmed V and J ends, which lost 9 bases and 1 base, there was a span of 15 bases. The CDR3 has 15 amino acids. The entry originates in a study of T-cell memory formation after mild COVID-19. About the study: TCR clusters were largely donor specific. Study-level points and caveats: Clones that contracted clustered mainly in CM and EM if CD4+ and in EMRA if CD8+. Within pre-infection memory, some responding clones were found, suggesting cross-reactive memory joined.

The gene calls are TRBV24-1 and TRBJ1-5, with no clear D. Sequences were obtained from PBMCs or a T cell subset sorted from them (not recorded which). This receptor was taken from a man aged 18 to 29 who had mild COVID-19 (a few samples of this study predate the infection). Cell type and time point are not known. The CDR3 DNA follows: TGTGCCACCTCCCTCGGATGGGGAAGCAATCAGCCCCAGCATTTT. It is translated as CATSLGWGSNQPQHF.